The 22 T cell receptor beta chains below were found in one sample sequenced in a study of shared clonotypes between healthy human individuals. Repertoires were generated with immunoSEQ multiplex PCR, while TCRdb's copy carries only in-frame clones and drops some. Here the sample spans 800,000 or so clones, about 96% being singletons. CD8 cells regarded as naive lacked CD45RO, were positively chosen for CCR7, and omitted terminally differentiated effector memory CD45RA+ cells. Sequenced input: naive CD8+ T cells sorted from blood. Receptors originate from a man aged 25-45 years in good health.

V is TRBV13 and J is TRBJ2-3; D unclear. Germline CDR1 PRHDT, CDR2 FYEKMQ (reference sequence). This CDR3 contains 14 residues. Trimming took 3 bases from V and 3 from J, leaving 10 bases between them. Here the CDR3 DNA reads TGTGCCAGCAGCTTTACATCTGAGACAGATACGCAGTATTTT. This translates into CASSFTSETDTQYF.

The CDR3 bases are TGTGCCAGCAAGACATACGTGAACACTGAAGCTTTCTTT. Its protein product is CASKTYVNTEAFF. The rearrangement joins TRBV27 to TRBJ1-1; no reliable D call. The germline CDR1 and CDR2 sequences are MNHEY and SMNVEV (reference sequence). The CDR3 has 13 residues. Trimming pared 7 bases from V and 0 bases from J, leaving 9 bases between.

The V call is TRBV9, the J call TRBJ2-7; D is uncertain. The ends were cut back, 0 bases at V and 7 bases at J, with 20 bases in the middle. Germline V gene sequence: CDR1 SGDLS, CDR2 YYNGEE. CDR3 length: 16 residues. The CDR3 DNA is TGTGCCAGCAGCGTAGCTGGTCACACCGAGAATTATGAGCAGTACTTC. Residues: CASSVAGHTENYEQYF.

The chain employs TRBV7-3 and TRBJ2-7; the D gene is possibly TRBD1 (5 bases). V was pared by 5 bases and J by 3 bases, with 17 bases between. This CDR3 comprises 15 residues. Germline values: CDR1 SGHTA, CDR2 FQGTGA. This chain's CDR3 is CASSPKMARVYEQYF. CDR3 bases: TGTGCCAGCAGCCCCAAGATGGCCAGGGTCTACGAGCAGTACTTC. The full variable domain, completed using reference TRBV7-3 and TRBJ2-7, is GAGVSQTPSNKVTEKGKYVELRCDPISGHTALYWYRQSLGQGPEFLIYFQGTGAADDSGLPNDRFFAVRPEGSVSTLKIQRTERGDSAVYLCASSPKMARVYEQYFGPGTRLTVT.

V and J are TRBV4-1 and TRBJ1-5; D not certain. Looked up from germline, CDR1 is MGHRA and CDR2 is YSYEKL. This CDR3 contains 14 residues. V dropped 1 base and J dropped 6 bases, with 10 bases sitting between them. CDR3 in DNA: TGCGCCAGCAGCCAAGCACGGGTGGGTCAGCCCCAGCATTTT. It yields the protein CASSQARVGQPQHF.

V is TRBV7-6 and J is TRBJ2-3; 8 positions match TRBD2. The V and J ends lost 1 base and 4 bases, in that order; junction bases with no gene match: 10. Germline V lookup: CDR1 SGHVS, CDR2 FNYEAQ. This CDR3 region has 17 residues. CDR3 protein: CASSLGGTSGVPDTQYF. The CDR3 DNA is TGTGCCAGCAGCTTAGGGGGAACTAGCGGAGTACCAGATACGCAGTATTTT.

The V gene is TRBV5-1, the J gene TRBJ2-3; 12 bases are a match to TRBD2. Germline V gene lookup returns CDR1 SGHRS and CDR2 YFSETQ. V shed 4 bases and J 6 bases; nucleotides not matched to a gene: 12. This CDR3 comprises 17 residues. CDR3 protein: CASSIDGLAGGIDTQYF. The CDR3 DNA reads TGCGCCAGCAGCATTGATGGTCTAGCGGGAGGGATTGATACGCAGTATTTT.

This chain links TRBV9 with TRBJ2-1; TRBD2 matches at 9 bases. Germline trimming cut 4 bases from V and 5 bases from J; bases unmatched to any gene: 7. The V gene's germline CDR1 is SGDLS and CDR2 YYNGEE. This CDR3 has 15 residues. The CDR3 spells CASSRAGGRDNEQFF. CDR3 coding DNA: TGTGCCAGCAGCCGAGCGGGAGGTCGTGACAATGAGCAGTTCTTC.

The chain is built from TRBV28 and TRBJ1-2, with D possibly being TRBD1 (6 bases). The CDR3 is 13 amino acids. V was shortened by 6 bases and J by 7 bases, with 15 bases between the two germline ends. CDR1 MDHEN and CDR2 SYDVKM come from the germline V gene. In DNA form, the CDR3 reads TGTGCCAGCAGCCCCGTCCAGGGGTTTGGCTACACCTTC. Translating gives CASSPVQGFGYTF.

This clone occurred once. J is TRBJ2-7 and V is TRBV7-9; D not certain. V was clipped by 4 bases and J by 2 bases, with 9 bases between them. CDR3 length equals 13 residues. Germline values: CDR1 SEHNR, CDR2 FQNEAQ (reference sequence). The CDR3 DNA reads TGTGCCAGCAGCTCTGACCCAGCCTACGAGCAGTACTTC. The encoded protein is CASSSDPAYEQYF.

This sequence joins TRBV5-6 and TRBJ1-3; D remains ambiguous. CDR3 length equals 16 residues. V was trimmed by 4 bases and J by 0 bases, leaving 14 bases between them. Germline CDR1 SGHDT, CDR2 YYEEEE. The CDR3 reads CASSQRYRNSGNTIYF. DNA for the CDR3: TGTGCCAGCAGCCAAAGGTATAGAAACTCTGGAAACACCATATATTTT.

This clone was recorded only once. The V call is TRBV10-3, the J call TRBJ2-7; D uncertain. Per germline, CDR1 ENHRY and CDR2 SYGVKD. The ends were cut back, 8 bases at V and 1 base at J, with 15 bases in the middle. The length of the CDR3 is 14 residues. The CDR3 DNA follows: TGTGCCATCGCCGTCCTAGGGCTTTCCTACGAGCAGTACTTC. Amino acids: CAIAVLGLSYEQYF.

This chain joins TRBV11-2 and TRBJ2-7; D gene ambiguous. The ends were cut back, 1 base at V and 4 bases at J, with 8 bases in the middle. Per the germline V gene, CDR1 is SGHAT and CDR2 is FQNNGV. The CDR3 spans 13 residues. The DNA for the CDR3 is TGTGCCAGCAGCTTAGGGTTTACGTACGAGCAGTACTTC. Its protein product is CASSLGFTYEQYF.

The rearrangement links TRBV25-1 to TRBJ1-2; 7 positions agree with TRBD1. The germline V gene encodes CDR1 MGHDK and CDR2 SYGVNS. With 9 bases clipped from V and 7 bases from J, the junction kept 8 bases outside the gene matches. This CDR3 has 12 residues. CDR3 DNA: TGTGCCAGTTTTACAGGGGCCTCTGGCTACACCTTC. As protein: CASFTGASGYTF.

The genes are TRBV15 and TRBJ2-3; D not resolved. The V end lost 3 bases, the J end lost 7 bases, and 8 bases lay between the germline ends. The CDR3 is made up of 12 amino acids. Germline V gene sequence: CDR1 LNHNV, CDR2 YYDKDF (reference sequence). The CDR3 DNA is TGTGCCACCAGCAGTCGCCTTCATACGCAGTATTTT. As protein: CATSSRLHTQYF.

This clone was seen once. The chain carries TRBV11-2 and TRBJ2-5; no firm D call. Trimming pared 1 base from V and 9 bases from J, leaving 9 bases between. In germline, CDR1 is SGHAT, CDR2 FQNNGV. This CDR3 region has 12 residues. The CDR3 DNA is TGTGCCAGCAGCTTAGTCGGTCGGGCCCAGTACTTC. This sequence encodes CASSLVGRAQYF. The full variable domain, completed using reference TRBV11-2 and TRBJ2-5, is EAGVAQSPRYKIIEKRQSVAFWCNPISGHATLYWYQQILGQGPKLLIQFQNNGVVDDSQLPKDRFSAERLKGVDSTLKIQPAKLEDSAVYLCASSLVGRAQYFGPGTRLLVL.

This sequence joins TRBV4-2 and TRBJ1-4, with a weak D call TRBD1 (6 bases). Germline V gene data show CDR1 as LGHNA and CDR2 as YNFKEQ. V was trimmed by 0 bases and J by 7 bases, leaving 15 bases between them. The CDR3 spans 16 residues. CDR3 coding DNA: TGTGCCAGCAGCCAAGATTCCAGGGGACTGTTTGAAAAACTGTTTTTT. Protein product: CASSQDSRGLFEKLFF.

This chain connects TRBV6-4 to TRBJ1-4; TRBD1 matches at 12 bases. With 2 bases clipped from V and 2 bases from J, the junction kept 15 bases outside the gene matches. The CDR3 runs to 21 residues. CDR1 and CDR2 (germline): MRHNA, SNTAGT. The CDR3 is CASSDPWDRGRKLATNEKLFF. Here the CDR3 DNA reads TGTGCCAGCAGTGACCCCTGGGACAGGGGGCGCAAATTGGCTACTAATGAAAAACTGTTTTTT.

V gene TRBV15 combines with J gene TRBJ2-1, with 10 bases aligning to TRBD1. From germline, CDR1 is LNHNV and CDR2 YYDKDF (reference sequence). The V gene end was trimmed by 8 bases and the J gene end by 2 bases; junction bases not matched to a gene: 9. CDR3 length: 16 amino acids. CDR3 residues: CATRDRGGFTYNEQFF. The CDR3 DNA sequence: TGTGCCACCCGGGACAGGGGTGGCTTTACCTACAATGAGCAGTTCTTC. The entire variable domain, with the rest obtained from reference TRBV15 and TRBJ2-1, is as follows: DAMVIQNPRYQVTQFGKPVTLSCSQTLNHNVMYWYQQKSSQAPKLLFHYYDKDFNNEADTPDNFQSRRPNTSFCFLDIRSPGLGDTAMYLCATRDRGGFTYNEQFFGPGTRLTVL.

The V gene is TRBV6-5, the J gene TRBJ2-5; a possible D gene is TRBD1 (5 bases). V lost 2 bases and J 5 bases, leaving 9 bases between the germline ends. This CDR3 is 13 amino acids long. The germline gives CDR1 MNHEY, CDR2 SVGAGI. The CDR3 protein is CASSYGAEETQYF. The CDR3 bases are TGTGCCAGCAGTTACGGGGCAGAGGAGACCCAGTACTTC.

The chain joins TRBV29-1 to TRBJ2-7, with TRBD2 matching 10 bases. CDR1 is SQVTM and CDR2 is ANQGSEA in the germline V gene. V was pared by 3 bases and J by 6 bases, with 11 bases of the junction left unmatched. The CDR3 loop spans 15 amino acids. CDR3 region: CSVEASGRAGGEQYF. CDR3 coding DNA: TGCAGCGTTGAGGCCAGCGGGAGGGCCGGGGGCGAGCAGTACTTC.

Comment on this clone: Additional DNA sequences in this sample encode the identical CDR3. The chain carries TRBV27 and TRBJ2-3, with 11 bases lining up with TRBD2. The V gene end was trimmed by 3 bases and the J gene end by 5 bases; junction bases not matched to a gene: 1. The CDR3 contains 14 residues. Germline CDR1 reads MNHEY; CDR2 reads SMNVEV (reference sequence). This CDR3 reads CASSFLAGGDTQYF. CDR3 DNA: TGTGCCAGCAGTTTCCTAGCGGGGGGAGATACGCAGTATTTT.